This TCR beta chain stems from a study of T cell repertoires in aging, cancer and after chemotherapy. Peripheral blood genomic DNA, not sorted cells or RNA, was the template. By share of the sample, this clonotype is medium-sized. The V gene's germline CDR1 is SQVTM and CDR2 ANQGSEA. The CDR3 runs to 13 residues. V gave up 7 bases and J gave up 0 bases, with 10 bases separating them. TRB rearrangements spanning V, D and J were amplified using mixed TRB-A/B primers. TCRdb called the multiplex PCR reads again in MiXCR, with one record for every CDR3 protein. Of 9,900 or so distinct CDR3 sequences listed, less than 30% were seen once; the top ten hold 1% to 1.5%.

The sequence derives from a human donor in good health. The chain has TRBV29-1 and TRBJ1-5; D is perhaps TRBD1 (6 bases). Sequenced material: blood. CDR3 nucleotides: TGCAGCGCCGGACAGACTAGCAATCAGCCCCAGCATTTT. Protein sequence: CSAGQTSNQPQHF. Using reference TRBV29-1 and TRBJ1-5 for the parts outside the CDR3, the full variable domain is SAVISQKPSRDICQRGTSLTIQCQVDSQVTMMFWYRQQPGQSLTLIATANQGSEATYESGFVIDKFPISRPNLTFSTLTVSNMSPEDSSIYLCSAGQTSNQPQHFGDGTRLSIL.